This passage covers 30 T cell receptor beta chains from one sample sequenced in a study of blood T cell repertoires in COVID-19. The repertoire was sequenced with immunoSEQ multiplex PCR; TCRdb's copy has only in-frame clones and lacks some. The sample shows around 20,000 clones, over 75% of them seen only once. Specimen: peripheral blood. All receptors come from a human donor in a cohort sampled during active COVID-19. The donor label of this sample is uncertain.

The V gene is TRBV9, the J gene TRBJ1-6; D is possibly TRBD1 (6 bases). Germline lookup yields CDR1 SGDLS and CDR2 YYNGEE. V lost 4 bases and J 9 bases, leaving 17 bases between the germline ends. This CDR3 comprises 15 residues. This CDR3 reads CASSNSGVIGSPLHF. The CDR3 DNA sequence: TGTGCCAGCAGCAACTCAGGGGTGATAGGTTCACCCCTCCACTTT. Full variable domain (rest looked up from reference TRBV9 and TRBJ1-6): DSGVTQTPKHLITATGQRVTLRCSPRSGDLSVYWYQQSLDQGLQFLIQYYNGEERAKGNILERFSAQQFPDLHSELNLSSLELGDSALYFCASSNSGVIGSPLHFGNGTRLTVT.

The V and J genes are TRBV12-3 or TRBV12-4 and TRBJ2-7; D gene unclear. V gave up 3 bases and J gave up 3 bases, with 9 bases separating them. The CDR3 spans 13 residues. This CDR3 is CASSFAPYYEQYF. The CDR3 DNA follows: TGTGCCAGCAGTTTCGCGCCTTACTACGAGCAGTACTTC.

The chain employs TRBV29-1 and TRBJ2-7; TRBD2 might be the D (6 bases). CDR3 size: 13 residues. Germline V lookup: CDR1 SQVTM, CDR2 ANQGSEA. V lost 7 bases and J lost 3, with 16 bases in between. CDR3 in amino acids: CSAGSAVGYEQYF. The CDR3 coding sequence is TGCAGCGCCGGGAGCGCGGTTGGCTACGAGCAGTACTTC.

The V gene is TRBV19, the J gene TRBJ2-1; 9 bases align to TRBD1. V trimming: 5 bases; J trimming: 2 bases; junction bases outside the gene matches: 7. Germline-derived CDR1 and CDR2 are LNHDA and SQIVND (reference sequence). The CDR3 is 16 residues long. The CDR3 sequence is CASSSAGTGTYNEQFF. The DNA for the CDR3 is TGTGCCAGTAGTTCAGCCGGGACAGGGACCTACAATGAGCAGTTCTTC.

The table lists this clone with a few counts. The rearrangement uses TRBV24-1 and TRBJ2-6, with a tentative D call TRBD2 (7 bases). CDR1 and CDR2 from the germline V gene are KGHDR and SFDVKD. Deletions cut 2 bases from V and 2 bases from J, with 15 bases between. This CDR3 has 18 residues. In DNA, the CDR3 is TGTGCCACCAGTGATTCTTTCGGGGGGCGCGCTGGGGCCAACGTCCTGACTTTC. This translates into CATSDSFGGRAGANVLTF.

This clone showed up just once. V is TRBV27 and J is TRBJ2-5; TRBD1 might be the D (6 bases). Trimming cost V 4 bases and J 8 bases, with 14 bases left between them. The length of the CDR3 is 13 residues. Germline CDR1 is MNHEY and CDR2 is SMNVEV (reference sequence). In DNA, the CDR3 is TGTGCCAGCAGTTGGTTCAGGGGCGCAACCCAGTACTTC. As protein: CASSWFRGATQYF.

J is TRBJ2-3 and V is TRBV4-2; possible D gene TRBD2, 6 bases. Looked up from germline, CDR1 is LGHNA and CDR2 is YNFKEQ. V lost 4 bases and J lost 2, with 16 bases in between. This CDR3 comprises 16 residues. CDR3 protein: CASSRTTSGSTDTQYF. The CDR3, as DNA: TGTGCCAGCAGCCGGACTACTAGTGGGTCCACAGATACGCAGTATTTT.

This chain links TRBV5-1 with TRBJ1-1; TRBD1 is a possible D gene (5 bases). The V gene lost 2 bases and the J gene lost 4 bases, with 15 bases spanning the gap. Germline V gene lookup returns CDR1 SGHRS and CDR2 YFSETQ. This CDR3 has 15 amino acids. The CDR3 loop reads CASSFSGKWGTEAFF. In DNA form, the CDR3 reads TGCGCCAGCAGCTTCTCAGGGAAATGGGGCACTGAAGCTTTCTTT.

A word on this clone: Given a much more abundant clone one base away, this may be a read error. The chain couples TRBV7-3 to TRBJ2-7; TRBD2 matches 9 bases. Per germline, CDR1 SGHTA and CDR2 FQGTGA. Losses at the gene ends were 5 bases for V and 0 bases for J; bases not matched to a gene: 2. The length of the CDR3 is 14 residues. CDR3 amino acids: CASSVSGSSYEQYF. DNA for the CDR3: TGTGCCAGCAGCGTTAGCGGGAGCTCCTACGAGCAGTACTTC.

The rearrangement joins TRBV7-3 to TRBJ1-2; D possibly corresponds to TRBD1 (5 bases). With 5 bases removed from V and 1 base from J, the gap between germline ends came to 8 bases. In germline, CDR1 is SGHTA, CDR2 FQGTGA. There are 13 residues in the CDR3. This CDR3 is CASSPDSNYGYTF. The CDR3, as DNA: TGTGCCAGCAGCCCCGACAGTAACTATGGCTACACCTTC.

This clone is a singleton in its sample. This rearrangement joins TRBV3-1 (or the pseudogene TRBV3-2) to TRBJ1-5; TRBD1 is a possible D gene (5 bases). The CDR3 totals 17 residues. Germline lookup yields CDR1 LGHDT and CDR2 YNNKEL (reference sequence). Trimming pared 3 bases from V and 2 bases from J, leaving 17 bases between. CDR3 in DNA: TGTGCCAGCAGCCACTCAGTCTCGGGAGGGGGCAATCAGCCCCAGCATTTT. Protein: CASSHSVSGGGNQPQHF.

V usage is TRBV6-5 and J usage is TRBJ2-5; D might be TRBD1 (5 bases). This CDR3 region has 14 residues. V was cut by 0 bases and J by 2 bases, with 7 bases left in between. Germline values: CDR1 MNHEY, CDR2 SVGAGI. Here the CDR3 DNA reads TGTGCCAGCAGTTACTCGAGACAGCAAGAGACCCAGTACTTC. Translated: CASSYSRQQETQYF.

CDR3 DNA: TGCGCCAGCAGTACCCGAAGCGGACCGGATACGCAGTATTTT. This sequence encodes CASSTRSGPDTQYF. The chain has TRBV10-1 and TRBJ2-3, with D tentatively TRBD2 (5 bases). This CDR3 is 14 amino acids long. Between the trimmed V and J ends, which lost 5 bases and 6 bases, there was a span of 15 bases. CDR1 is WNHNN, CDR2 SYGVQD, per germline (reference sequence).

V is TRBV5-5 and J is TRBJ2-5, with TRBD1 identical over 7 bases. The CDR3 length is 14 residues. V dropped 0 bases and J dropped 5; count of bases not matched to a gene: 4. CDR1 is SGHKS, CDR2 YYEKEE, per germline (reference sequence). In DNA, the CDR3 is TGTGCCAGCAGCTTGGGGGTAGGGGGCGAGACCCAGTACTTC. Protein: CASSLGVGGETQYF.

This chain uses TRBV28 with TRBJ1-2, with D unclear. This CDR3 has 13 residues. Germline lookup yields CDR1 MDHEN and CDR2 SYDVKM. The V and J ends lost 5 bases and 4 bases respectively, with 11 bases between them. In DNA, the CDR3 is TGTGCCAGCAGTCCCGCCGTGGCCTATGGCTACACCTTC. It encodes CASSPAVAYGYTF.

This chain links TRBV4-1 with TRBJ2-3; 9 bases match TRBD1. From germline, CDR1 is MGHRA and CDR2 YSYEKL. V shed 1 base and J 3 bases; nucleotides not matched to a gene: 2. The CDR3 has 15 residues. CDR3 coding DNA: TGCGCCAGCAGCCAAGGACAGGGGGAGACAGATACGCAGTATTTT. This codes for CASSQGQGETDTQYF.

This chain connects TRBV5-6 to TRBJ1-3; no clear D. V was pared by 4 bases and J by 4 bases, with 9 bases between. In germline, CDR1 is SGHDT, CDR2 YYEEEE. The CDR3 runs to 13 residues. The chain's CDR3 is CASSPDTGNTIYF. The CDR3 nucleotides are TGTGCCAGCAGCCCAGACACGGGAAACACCATATATTTT.

The chain couples TRBV21-1 to TRBJ2-1; TRBD2 is the table's D call, not checked against the DNA. TRBV21-1 is a documented pseudogene. This CDR3 has 14 amino acids. The CDR3 here is CANLMAGGNNEQFF. The CDR3 DNA follows: TGTGCCAATTTAATGGCGGGAGGGAACAATGAGCAGTTCTTC.

V gene TRBV6-2 or TRBV6-3 combines with J gene TRBJ2-7; D is uncertain. Germline lookup yields CDR1 MNHEY and CDR2 SVGEGT. The CDR3 extends over 13 amino acids. Trimming took off 5 bases at V and 1 base at J, with 9 bases between the two ends. The CDR3 bases are TGTGCCAGCAGTCTAGGCAGTTCCTACGAGCAGTACTTC. It codes for CASSLGSSYEQYF.

The chain uses TRBV3-1 (or the pseudogene TRBV3-2) and TRBJ2-5, with TRBD1 matching 7 bases. V was clipped by 8 bases and J by 1 base; unmatched bases: 4. Germline CDR1 reads LGHDT; CDR2 reads YNNKEL (reference sequence). CDR3 length: 13 residues. This chain's CDR3 is CASGDRVQETQYF. The CDR3 DNA follows: TGTGCCAGCGGCGACAGGGTCCAAGAGACCCAGTACTTC.

J is TRBJ1-2 and V is TRBV3-1 (or the pseudogene TRBV3-2); D is unclear. Germline CDR1 and CDR2: LGHDT and YNNKEL (reference sequence). V was trimmed by 0 bases and J by 8 bases, leaving 13 bases between them. CDR3 length equals 14 residues. CDR3 amino acids: CASSQDGGRRGYTF. The CDR3, as DNA: TGTGCCAGCAGCCAAGATGGAGGGCGGAGGGGCTACACCTTC.

The gene calls are TRBV5-1 and TRBJ2-3; TRBD2 might be the D (5 bases). CDR1 and CDR2 (germline): SGHRS, YFSETQ. Trimming removed 4 bases from V and 1 base from J, with 10 bases in between. The CDR3 extends over 14 amino acids. CDR3 nucleotide sequence: TGCGCCAGCAGCCGAACTAGGGGCACAGATACGCAGTATTTT. Encoded protein: CASSRTRGTDTQYF.

V is TRBV30 and J is TRBJ1-4; 9 bases align to TRBD1. Germline V CDR1 and CDR2: GTSNPN, SVGIG (reference sequence). This CDR3 spans 15 amino acids. Unmatched junction bases numbered 7, after V lost 3 bases and J lost 5 bases. The CDR3 region is CAWRGQGGRNEKLFF. For the CDR3, the DNA is TGTGCCTGGAGGGGACAGGGTGGACGAAATGAAAAACTGTTTTTT.

The chain joins TRBV5-5 to TRBJ1-4; D uncertain. Trimming removed 4 bases at V and 1 base at J, with 8 bases between. This CDR3 spans 14 amino acids. CDR1 SGHKS and CDR2 YYEKEE come from the germline V gene (reference sequence). The CDR3 coding sequence is TGTGCCAGCAGCCGCAGTTTAACTAATGAAAAACTGTTTTTT. Amino acid sequence: CASSRSLTNEKLFF.

The rearrangement joins TRBV7-8 to TRBJ2-6, with 8 bases fitting TRBD2. CDR1 is SGHVS, CDR2 FQNEAQ, per germline. J was trimmed by 3 bases and V by 5 bases; bases with no gene match: 15. CDR3 length: 19 amino acids. Here the CDR3 DNA reads TGTGCCAGCAGCAGAGAAGGGGTAGCGGGATCAGGTGGGGCCAACGTCCTGACTTTC. This encodes CASSREGVAGSGGANVLTF.

The rearrangement links TRBV7-9 to TRBJ2-3, with TRBD1 as a possible D gene (6 bases). Trimming stripped 1 base from V and 4 bases from J, with 9 bases between. This CDR3 is built from 14 residues. CDR1 and CDR2 from the germline V gene are SEHNR and FQNEAQ (reference sequence). As DNA, the CDR3 is TGTGCCAGCAGCTTAGACAGGGACCCAGATACGCAGTATTTT. Its translation is CASSLDRDPDTQYF.

This clone was seen a handful of times. The chain uses TRBV3-1 (or the pseudogene TRBV3-2) and TRBJ1-2; D not certain. The CDR3 consists of 16 residues. V was trimmed by 1 base and J by 4 bases, leaving 16 bases between them. Germline assignment: CDR1 LGHDT and CDR2 YNNKEL (reference sequence). The CDR3 region has the DNA TGTGCCAGCAGCCAAGGCGACGGACGGGAGATCTATGGCTACACCTTC. Protein product: CASSQGDGREIYGYTF.

The V call is TRBV30, the J call TRBJ1-3; D uncertain. The ends were cut back, 0 bases at V and 4 bases at J, with 7 bases in the middle. CDR1 is GTSNPN, CDR2 SVGIG, per germline (reference sequence). This CDR3 comprises 13 residues. The CDR3 coding sequence is TGTGCCTGGAGTGTACCGGGGGGAAACACCATATATTTT. Its translation is CAWSVPGGNTIYF. Full variable domain (remainder filled in from reference TRBV30 and TRBJ1-3): SQTIHQWPATLVQPVGSPLSLECTVEGTSNPNLYWYRQAAGRGLQLLFYSVGIGQISSEVPQNLSASRPQDRQFILSSKKLLLSDSGFYLCAWSVPGGNTIYFGEGSWLTVV.

This chain connects TRBV30 to TRBJ1-6; 7 nucleotides match TRBD1. This CDR3 is built from 14 residues. Germline lookup yields CDR1 GTSNPN and CDR2 SVGIG (reference sequence). The trim removed 3 bases at V and 8 bases at J, leaving 7 bases unmatched. The CDR3 nucleotides are TGTGCCTGGAGGCACGAGGGACAGTATTCACCCCTCCACTTT. This sequence encodes CAWRHEGQYSPLHF. Full variable domain (outside the CDR3, taken from reference TRBV30 and TRBJ1-6): SQTIHQWPATLVQPVGSPLSLECTVEGTSNPNLYWYRQAAGRGLQLLFYSVGIGQISSEVPQNLSASRPQDRQFILSSKKLLLSDSGFYLCAWRHEGQYSPLHFGNGTRLTVT.

This chain links TRBV18 with TRBJ1-1; D not certain. Germline V gene lookup returns CDR1 KGHSH and CDR2 LQKENI. The CDR3 totals 14 residues. The germline V and J ends were trimmed by 5 bases and 1 base, with 11 bases remaining between them. The CDR3 DNA is TGTGCCAGCTCAACTCAGGCCGGGAACACTGAAGCTTTCTTT. Protein sequence: CASSTQAGNTEAFF.